This T cell receptor (beta chain) was sequenced during a study of breast tumors, draining lymph nodes, adjacent tissues. About this clonotype: Its target is unknown.

Germline-derived CDR1 and CDR2 are LNHDA and SQIVND (reference sequence). The CDR3 loop spans 16 amino acids. J was trimmed by 4 bases and V by 5 bases; bases with no gene match: 12. Study outcomes and limitations: The data were judged consistent with most tumor T cells coming from lymph node and expanding in tumor. Compared with lymph nodes, tumors were less diverse; compared with nontumor tissue, more. Tumor and nontumor repertoires were significantly more similar in luminal-like than in basal-like breast cancer.

TCRdb redid the calling of the multiplex PCR reads with MiXCR, one entry per CDR3 protein. The sample lists approximately 12,000 distinct CDR3 sequences; 45% to 55% were seen once. Sequencing input: tumor-adjacent breast tissue. This TCR came from a female donor with breast cancer. Some clones in this sample may be carry-over from other donors' samples. The gene calls are TRBV19 and TRBJ1-2; 8 nucleotides line up with TRBD1. Here the CDR3 reads CASSPYGTGPFYGYTF. In DNA, the CDR3 is TGTGCCAGTAGTCCCTACGGGACAGGACCTTTCTATGGCTACACCTTC.